This T cell receptor (beta chain) was obtained from a study of cytomegalovirus exposure and HLA in healthy donors. PCR amplification relied on 60 Vbeta primers (plus 13 Jbeta primers). The table came from immunoSEQ multiplex PCR; TCRdb's copy has only in-frame clones and leaves some out. The sample has some 190,000 clones; approximately 86% are singletons. A single count supports this clone. Its antigen is still unknown. Points from the study as a whole: It was reported in a later analysis that an Asian-associated ancestry cluster showed fewer N-insertions than the approximately 700-donor mean.

The TCR sequence derives from a young woman in good health and CMV-seronegative. Sequencing input: PBMCs.

The CDR3 DNA reads TGTGCCTGGAGTAGAACCGGGACTAGCGGTTACAATGAGCAGTTCTTC. This gives the protein CAWSRTGTSGYNEQFF. J is TRBJ2-1 and V is TRBV30; 11 bases match TRBD2. The CDR3 extends over 16 amino acids. Per the germline V gene, CDR1 is GTSNPN and CDR2 is SVGIG (reference sequence). V shed 2 bases and J 4 bases; nucleotides not matched to a gene: 7.